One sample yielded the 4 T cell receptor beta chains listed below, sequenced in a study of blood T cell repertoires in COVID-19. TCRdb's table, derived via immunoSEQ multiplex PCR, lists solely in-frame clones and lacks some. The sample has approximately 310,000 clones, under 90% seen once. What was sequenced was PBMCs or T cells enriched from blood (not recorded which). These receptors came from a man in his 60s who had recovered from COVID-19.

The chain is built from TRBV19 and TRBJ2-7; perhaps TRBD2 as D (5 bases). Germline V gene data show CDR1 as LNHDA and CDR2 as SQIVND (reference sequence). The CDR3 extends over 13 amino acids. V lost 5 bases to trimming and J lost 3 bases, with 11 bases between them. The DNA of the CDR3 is TGTGCCAGTAGTTTCAGGAGGTACTACGAGCAGTACTTC. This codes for CASSFRRYYEQYF. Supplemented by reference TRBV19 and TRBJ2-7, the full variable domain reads DGGITQSPKYLFRKEGQNVTLSCEQNLNHDAMYWYRQDPGQGLRLIYYSQIVNDFQKGDIAEGYSVSREKKESFPLTVTSAQKNPTAFYLCASSFRRYYEQYFGPGTRLTVT.

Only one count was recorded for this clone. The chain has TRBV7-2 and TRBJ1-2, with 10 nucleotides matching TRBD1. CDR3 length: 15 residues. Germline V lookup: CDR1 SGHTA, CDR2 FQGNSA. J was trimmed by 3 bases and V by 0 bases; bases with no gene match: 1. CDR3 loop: CASSLATGGDYGYTF. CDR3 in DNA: TGTGCCAGCAGCTTAGCGACAGGGGGCGACTATGGCTACACCTTC.

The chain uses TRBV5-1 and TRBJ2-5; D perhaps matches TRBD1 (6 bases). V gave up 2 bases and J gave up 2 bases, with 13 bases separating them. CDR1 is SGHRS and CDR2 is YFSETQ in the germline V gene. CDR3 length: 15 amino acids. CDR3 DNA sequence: TGCGCCAGCAGCTTAGTGGGGACACAACAAGAGACCCAGTACTTC. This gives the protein CASSLVGTQQETQYF. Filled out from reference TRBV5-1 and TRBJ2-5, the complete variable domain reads KAGVTQTPRYLIKTRGQQVTLSCSPISGHRSVSWYQQTPGQGLQFLFEYFSETQRNKGNFPGRFSGRQFSNSRSEMNVSTLELGDSALYLCASSLVGTQQETQYFGPGTRLLVL.

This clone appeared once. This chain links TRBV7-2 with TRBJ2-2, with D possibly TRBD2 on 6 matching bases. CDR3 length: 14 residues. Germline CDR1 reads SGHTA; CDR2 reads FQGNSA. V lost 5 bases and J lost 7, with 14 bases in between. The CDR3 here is CASSPGLADGELFF. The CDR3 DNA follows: TGTGCCAGCAGCCCGGGACTGGCGGACGGGGAGCTGTTTTTT.